This T cell receptor beta chain was sequenced during a study of OX40 agonist ivuxolimab in advanced cancers. Study in general: Dose-escalation patients suffered from hepatocellular carcinoma, melanoma, renal cell or head and neck cancer. The eligibility criteria allowed prior anti-PD-1, anti-PD-L1 or anti-CTLA-4 therapy, and 30% to 45% had some. One hepatocellular carcinoma and a couple of cutaneous melanoma patients partially responded.

TCRdb keeps only in-frame clones here, not all; method: immunoSEQ multiplex PCR. The sample holds 55,000 to 65,000 clones; roughly 84% are singletons and the top ten take approximately 2%. This receptor was identified in an adult with an advanced solid tumor such as melanoma, head and neck, liver or kidney cancer. This sample comprised CD4+ or CD8+ T cells sorted from blood, obtained in a trial of the OX40 agonist ivuxolimab.

Here the CDR3 DNA reads TGTGCCAGCACCACGAGGACAGGGGGCTATGGCTACACCTTC. Protein product: CASTTRTGGYGYTF. V is TRBV6-5 and J is TRBJ1-2; 10 bases agree with TRBD1. Germline CDR1 MNHEY, CDR2 SVGAGI. Trimming at V came to 7 bases and at J to 4 bases, leaving 6 bases not matched to a gene. CDR3 length equals 14 residues.